This T cell receptor (beta chain) emerged from a study of CD8 T cells in ankylosing spondylitis. Study results and caveats: Seemingly characteristic of ankylosing spondylitis blood was a TCR beta motif consisting of about 8 highly homologous variants.

It was by quantitative 5'-RACE with molecular barcodes that TCR beta libraries were made. MiXCR, applied by TCRdb to the 5' RACE reads, yields one record per CDR3 protein. Here the sample spans a few hundred thousand distinct CDR3 sequences, approximately 20% being singletons. CDR3 length: 14 residues. J gave up 4 bases and V 6 bases, and 5 bases lay outside the gene matches. CDR1 and CDR2 (germline): SGHVS, FNYEAQ. This clonotype was observed a few times. Its antigen remains unknown. Sequenced input: blood, either unsorted or a sorted T cell fraction (not recorded which). This clonotype was sampled from a male donor with ankylosing spondylitis. The chain has TRBV7-6 and TRBJ2-2; TRBD2 matches at 7 bases. The CDR3 bases are TGTGCCAGCAGTTGGCAGCGGGGCACCGGGGAGCTGTTTTTT. Its protein product is CASSWQRGTGELFF.